This TCR beta chain came from a study of T cells in localized non-small cell lung cancer. Here immunoSEQ multiplex PCR was the method, and the copy in TCRdb shows in-frame clones only, minus some. The sample carries roughly 30,000 clones, 85% to 95% recorded once. CDR1 is SGHRS and CDR2 is YFSETQ in the germline V gene. The CDR3 is made up of 17 amino acids. V was cut by 0 bases and J by 3 bases, with 16 bases left in between. The receptor was isolated from an older female donor with stage I lung adenocarcinoma. The specimen comprised peripheral blood, sampled before any cancer treatment. The chain joins TRBV5-1 to TRBJ2-1; D possibly corresponds to TRBD2 (7 bases). The CDR3 DNA reads TGCGCCAGCAGCTTGGCCCTCGCGGGGGCTCTCTACAATGAGCAGTTCTTC. Translation gives CASSLALAGALYNEQFF. Full variable domain (remainder filled in from reference TRBV5-1 and TRBJ2-1): KAGVTQTPRYLIKTRGQQVTLSCSPISGHRSVSWYQQTPGQGLQFLFEYFSETQRNKGNFPGRFSGRQFSNSRSEMNVSTLELGDSALYLCASSLALAGALYNEQFFGPGTRLTVL.